The 26 T cell receptor beta chains listed next were all sequenced from one sample in a study of CD4+ T cells in melanoma. Assay: immunoSEQ multiplex PCR; the TCRdb copy retains only in-frame clones and omits some. The table lists 7,500 to 10,000 clones, around four fifths of them singletons. The sequencing sample was made of cells from a culture (not recorded whether cultured in vitro). The receptors were sampled from a human donor with melanoma.

V gene TRBV6-5 combines with J gene TRBJ1-6; 12 bases are shared with TRBD1. The length of the CDR3 is 15 residues. After removal of 5 bases from V and 11 bases from J, the junction contained 7 bases not matched to a gene. The germline CDR1 and CDR2 sequences are MNHEY and SVGAGI. Here the CDR3 DNA reads TGTGCCAGCAGTCGGGGGGGGACAGGGGGCCCACCCCTCCACTTT. This translates into CASSRGGTGGPPLHF.

The chain couples TRBV5-1 to TRBJ1-1, with D perhaps TRBD1 (5 bases). V lost 4 bases, J lost 3 bases, and 16 bases lay in between. The CDR3 is 15 residues long. CDR1 SGHRS and CDR2 YFSETQ come from the germline V gene. CDR3 bases: TGCGCCAGCAGCCTAAGGTCGACAGTGGACACTGAAGCTTTCTTT. Encoded protein: CASSLRSTVDTEAFF.

The gene calls are TRBV30 and TRBJ2-3, with D perhaps matching TRBD1 (5 bases). The length of the CDR3 is 12 residues. Trimming removed 2 bases at V and 5 bases at J, with 8 bases between. The germline gives CDR1 GTSNPN, CDR2 SVGIG (reference sequence). CDR3 sequence reads: CAWSSQGDTQYF. CDR3 coding DNA: TGTGCCTGGAGTTCCCAGGGAGATACGCAGTATTTT.

The genes are TRBV5-1 and TRBJ2-1, with D possibly matching TRBD1 (5 bases). Germline V gene sequence: CDR1 SGHRS, CDR2 YFSETQ. V was shortened by 0 bases and J by 5 bases, with 12 bases between the two germline ends. The CDR3 totals 15 residues. This CDR3 is CASSLVFQGNNEQFF. As DNA, the CDR3 is TGCGCCAGCAGCTTGGTTTTCCAGGGCAACAATGAGCAGTTCTTC.

The chain uses TRBV12-5 and TRBJ2-1; the match to TRBD2 covers 7 bases. The V segment lost 0 bases and the J segment 0 bases; nucleotides outside the gene matches: 17. The CDR3 length is 21 residues. Germline CDR1 reads LGHNT; CDR2 reads FRNRAP. The CDR3 spells CASGLVRMGLPDPDSYNEQFF. As DNA, the CDR3 is TGTGCTAGTGGTTTGGTACGAATGGGACTACCAGACCCCGACTCCTACAATGAGCAGTTCTTC. The full variable domain, with the rest looked up from reference TRBV12-5 and TRBJ2-1, is DARVTQTPRHKVTEMGQEVTMRCQPILGHNTVFWYRQTMMQGLELLAYFRNRAPLDDSGMPKDRFSAEMPDATLATLKIQPSEPRDSAVYFCASGLVRMGLPDPDSYNEQFFGPGTRLTVL.

The chain is built from TRBV29-1 and TRBJ2-7, with 12 nucleotides matching TRBD2. V was clipped by 5 bases and J by 2 bases; unmatched bases: 7. Germline CDR1 is SQVTM and CDR2 is ANQGSEA. The CDR3 is 15 amino acids. This CDR3 reads CSVMMWTSGTYEQYF. In DNA form, the CDR3 reads TGCAGCGTTATGATGTGGACTAGCGGGACCTACGAGCAGTACTTC.

The rearrangement links TRBV7-6 to TRBJ1-4; D is unresolved. V lost 1 base and J 5 bases, leaving 17 bases between the germline ends. Germline assignment: CDR1 SGHVS and CDR2 FNYEAQ. The CDR3 is made up of 17 amino acids. The CDR3 DNA is TGTGCCAGCAGCTTAGAGGACCCAAGGAACTCAAATGAAAAACTGTTTTTT. It specifies CASSLEDPRNSNEKLFF.

The CDR3 loop is CASSSQGVSTDTQYF. The CDR3 DNA reads TGTGCCAGCAGCTCACAGGGGGTGAGCACAGATACGCAGTATTTT. V gene TRBV5-8 combines with J gene TRBJ2-3; 8 nucleotides line up with TRBD1. The V and J ends lost 3 bases and 0 bases, in that order; junction bases with no gene match: 3. The CDR3 has 15 residues. Germline CDR1 reads SGHTS; CDR2 reads YDEGEE.

This clone came up a few times. This chain uses TRBV7-3 with TRBJ1-1; D call uncertain. V lost 2 bases to trimming and J lost 1 base, with 11 bases between them. The germline CDR1 and CDR2 sequences are SGHTA and FQGTGA. The CDR3 spans 15 residues. The CDR3 bases are TGTGCCAGCAGCTTAGCAGTCGGATCGAACACTGAAGCTTTCTTT. Encoded protein: CASSLAVGSNTEAFF. The variable domain in full, with the rest retrieved from reference TRBV7-3 and TRBJ1-1, is GAGVSQTPSNKVTEKGKYVELRCDPISGHTALYWYRQSLGQGPEFLIYFQGTGAADDSGLPNDRFFAVRPEGSVSTLKIQRTERGDSAVYLCASSLAVGSNTEAFFGQGTRLTVV.

This chain links TRBV9 with TRBJ1-1; D perhaps matches TRBD1 (6 bases). The germline gives CDR1 SGDLS, CDR2 YYNGEE. The CDR3 runs to 14 residues. The V end was cut by 3 bases, the J end by 3 bases, with 12 bases between. The CDR3 region is CASSAEGHYTEAFF. The CDR3 DNA sequence: TGTGCCAGCAGCGCCGAGGGACACTACACTGAAGCTTTCTTT. Based on the CDR3 plus reference TRBV9 and TRBJ1-1, the full variable domain is DSGVTQTPKHLITATGQRVTLRCSPRSGDLSVYWYQQSLDQGLQFLIQYYNGEERAKGNILERFSAQQFPDLHSELNLSSLELGDSALYFCASSAEGHYTEAFFGQGTRLTVV.

The V and J genes are TRBV30 and TRBJ2-3; D gene uncertain. Germline lookup yields CDR1 GTSNPN and CDR2 SVGIG (reference sequence). The CDR3 extends over 11 amino acids. The germline V and J ends were trimmed by 1 base and 6 bases, with 5 bases remaining between them. The CDR3 DNA follows: TGTGCCTGGAGTGCTTGGGATACGCAGTATTTT. Protein sequence: CAWSAWDTQYF.

V is TRBV5-5 and J is TRBJ2-6; D not certain. The CDR3 spans 16 residues. Germline CDR1 reads SGHKS; CDR2 reads YYEKEE (reference sequence). Trimming removed 0 bases at V and 1 base at J, with 8 bases between. CDR3 region: CASSLGRPSGANVLTF. CDR3 bases: TGTGCCAGCAGCTTGGGTCGGCCTTCTGGGGCCAACGTCCTGACTTTC.

By its share, this clone is medium-sized. The chain couples TRBV4-1 to TRBJ1-1; D remains unclear. The V end was cut by 4 bases, the J end by 0 bases, with 6 bases between. The CDR3 spans 13 residues. Germline values: CDR1 MGHRA, CDR2 YSYEKL. CDR3 in amino acids: CASSRRVNTEAFF. The CDR3 DNA follows: TGCGCCAGCAGCCGGCGGGTGAACACTGAAGCTTTCTTT.

The rearrangement uses TRBV7-2 and TRBJ2-5; 7 bases map to TRBD2. The CDR3 runs to 17 residues. V shed 1 base, J shed 5 bases, and the junction held 13 bases outside the gene matches. Germline values: CDR1 SGHTA, CDR2 FQGNSA. CDR3 sequence: CASSLERGRSSGETQYF. The CDR3 DNA is TGTGCCAGCAGCTTAGAGCGGGGCCGGAGTTCGGGGGAGACCCAGTACTTC.

This clone came up once. The CDR3 coding sequence is TGCGCCAGCCTTTCGGGGAGCCCGGGGCTCTACGAGCAGTACTTC. The encoded protein is CASLSGSPGLYEQYF. The chain is built from TRBV10-1 and TRBJ2-7; D possibly matches TRBD1 or TRBD2 (5 bases each). This CDR3 is 15 amino acids long. CDR1 is WNHNN and CDR2 is SYGVQD in the germline V gene (reference sequence). V lost 8 bases and J 3 bases, leaving 20 bases between the germline ends.

The V call is TRBV10-1, the J call TRBJ2-5; D ambiguous. V was pared by 2 bases and J by 5 bases, with 9 bases between. The germline V gene encodes CDR1 WNHNN and CDR2 SYGVQD (reference sequence). The CDR3 covers 13 residues. In nucleotides, the CDR3 is TGCGCCAGCAGTGAGGGATCCGGGGAGACCCAGTACTTC. It is translated as CASSEGSGETQYF.

The rearrangement joins TRBV5-8 to TRBJ2-5; D unclear. Trimming shortened V by 8 bases and J by 6 bases, and 14 bases separated the two germline ends. The CDR3 sequence is 12 residues long. Germline V lookup: CDR1 SGHTS, CDR2 YDEGEE. The CDR3 sequence: CASTKGVQTQYF. CDR3 bases: TGTGCCAGTACCAAGGGTGTTCAGACCCAGTACTTC.

This clone showed up just a few times. J is TRBJ2-3 and V is TRBV12-5; weak D call: TRBD2 (6 bases). Per germline, CDR1 LGHNT and CDR2 FRNRAP. V shed 7 bases and J shed 4 bases, with 12 bases lying between them. CDR3 length: 13 amino acids. CDR3 sequence: CASASSGADTQYF. In DNA, the CDR3 is TGTGCTAGTGCATCTTCGGGGGCAGATACGCAGTATTTT.

V is TRBV27 and J is TRBJ2-3, with 8 bases identical to TRBD2. Germline values: CDR1 MNHEY, CDR2 SMNVEV (reference sequence). The CDR3 length is 15 residues. Germline trimming cut 6 bases from V and 4 bases from J; bases unmatched to any gene: 9. For the CDR3, the DNA is TGTGCCAGCAGCCCCGTGCGAGCGGGGGCAGATACGCAGTATTTT. This encodes CASSPVRAGADTQYF.

V is TRBV7-2 and J is TRBJ2-3; the D is unclear. CDR1 is SGHTA and CDR2 is FQGNSA in the germline V gene. The CDR3 is 15 residues long. The V gene lost 0 bases and the J gene lost 1 base, with 8 bases spanning the gap. The CDR3 DNA is TGTGCCAGCAGCTTAGCGTTTCTAGGCACAGATACGCAGTATTTT. The encoded protein is CASSLAFLGTDTQYF.

This sequence joins TRBV4-1 and TRBJ2-1, with 11 bases lining up with TRBD2. Germline V gene data show CDR1 as MGHRA and CDR2 as YSYEKL. CDR3 length equals 16 residues. With 4 bases clipped from V and 4 bases from J, the junction kept 6 bases outside the gene matches. CDR3 nucleotides: TGCGCCAGCAGCCCCCGACTAGCGGGGAAATACAATGAGCAGTTCTTC. It translates to CASSPRLAGKYNEQFF.

The chain's CDR3 is CASSWARRPKAEAFF. The CDR3 DNA is TGTGCCAGCAGTTGGGCCAGGCGCCCAAAGGCTGAAGCTTTCTTT. The chain uses TRBV27 and TRBJ1-1; D not resolved. V was trimmed by 4 bases and J by 6 bases, leaving 18 bases between them. The CDR3 extends over 15 amino acids. CDR1 is MNHEY and CDR2 is SMNVEV in the germline V gene (reference sequence).

This clone was seen more than once but under ten times. The genes are TRBV30 and TRBJ1-4; 7 positions match TRBD1. This CDR3 has 14 amino acids. Trimming at V came to 2 bases and at J to 4 bases, leaving 4 bases not matched to a gene. Per the germline V gene, CDR1 is GTSNPN and CDR2 is SVGIG (reference sequence). The CDR3 is CAWSLGQSNEKLFF. The CDR3 region has the DNA TGTGCCTGGAGTCTGGGACAGAGTAATGAAAAACTGTTTTTT.

The CDR3 DNA follows: TGTGCCAGCAGCCCTCGACAGGGGGGCTATAGCAATCAGCCCCAGCATTTT. It translates to CASSPRQGGYSNQPQHF. The chain carries TRBV6-2 or TRBV6-3 and TRBJ1-5; the match to TRBD1 covers 9 bases. CDR1 and CDR2 (germline): MNHEY, SVGEGT. The CDR3 runs 17 residues. With V trimmed by 6 bases and J by 0 bases, 9 bases remained unmatched.

J is TRBJ2-5 and V is TRBV5-6, with D unclear. The V end lost 4 bases, the J end lost 1 base, and 5 bases lay between the germline ends. The CDR3 is 12 amino acids. Germline assignment: CDR1 SGHDT and CDR2 YYEEEE. The CDR3 nucleotides read TGTGCCAGCAGCAGACCCCAAGAGACCCAGTACTTC. Encoded protein: CASSRPQETQYF.

The rearrangement links TRBV11-3 to TRBJ2-7; D perhaps matches TRBD1 (5 bases). This CDR3 region has 12 residues. Trimming cost V 6 bases and J 6 bases, with 12 bases left between them. Germline CDR1 SGHNT, CDR2 YENEEA. The CDR3 nucleotides read TGTGCCAGCAGGATTTGGACAATCGAGCAGTACTTC. Translated, it gives CASRIWTIEQYF.